Shown below are 24 T cell receptor beta chains from a single sample sequenced in a study of T cell repertoires in cytomegalovirus infection. These TCRs' antigens remain unknown. TCRdb passed the reads through MiXCR, listing each CDR3 protein once. Among hundreds of thousands of distinct CDR3 sequences listed, roughly 30% were seen once. Sequencing used cultured CD8+ T cells from PBMCs, obtained from culture after CMV antigen stimulation. The receptor set was obtained from a human donor in good health (CMV status not recorded). Some clones in this sample may be carry-over from other donors' samples.

The chain is built from TRBV10-3 and TRBJ2-7, with TRBD1 matching 10 bases. V gave up 0 bases and J gave up 3 bases; unmatched junction bases: 2. The CDR3 extends over 15 amino acids. Germline loops: CDR1 ENHRY, CDR2 SYGVKD. The CDR3 loop reads CAISESGQGIYEQYV. The CDR3 DNA sequence: TGTGCCATCAGTGAGTCGGGACAGGGGATCTACGAGCAGTACGTC.

This clonotype has just a few counts. The V call is TRBV6-6, the J call TRBJ1-2, with D unclear. Per germline, CDR1 MNHNY and CDR2 SVGAGI (reference sequence). Trimming pared 5 bases from V and 5 bases from J, leaving 9 bases between. The CDR3 extends over 12 amino acids. CDR3 loop: CASSADLYGYTF. The CDR3, as DNA: TGTGCCAGCAGTGCGGACCTTTATGGCTACACCTTC.

V usage is TRBV12-3 or TRBV12-4 and J usage is TRBJ2-6; 14 nucleotides agree with TRBD2. V lost 6 bases to trimming and J lost 3 bases; unmatched junction nucleotides: 4. The CDR3 totals 17 residues. The CDR3 coding sequence is TGTGCCAGCAGAGGACTAGCGGGGGGCCATGGGGCCAACGTCCTGACTTTC. Amino acids: CASRGLAGGHGANVLTF.

A note on this clonotype: A much larger clone differs from this one at a single base, so this may be a read error. The chain uses TRBV7-2 and TRBJ2-6; D call uncertain. Germline CDR1 SGHTA, CDR2 FQGNSA. CDR3 length: 15 amino acids. DNA of the CDR3: TGTGCCAGCAGCCCTTACAACTCTAGGGCCAACGTCCTGACTTTC. This codes for CASSPYNSRANVLTF.

This clonotype was observed many times. The DNA of the CDR3 is TGTGCCAGCAGCGGGCACAGGGAGGGCAATGGCTACACCTTC. It encodes CASSGHREGNGYTF. The gene calls are TRBV7-2 and TRBJ1-2; weak D call: TRBD1 (6 bases). The CDR3 extends over 14 amino acids. With 5 bases removed from V and 6 bases from J, the gap between germline ends came to 16 bases. The germline V gene has CDR1 SGHTA and CDR2 FQGNSA.

In its sample, this clonotype was seen many times. The V and J genes are TRBV12-3 or TRBV12-4 and TRBJ2-3, with a tentative D call TRBD2 (6 bases). This CDR3 is 15 amino acids long. V dropped 8 bases and J dropped 2 bases, with 17 bases sitting between them. The DNA for the CDR3 is TGTGCCAGCGTGCAAGGGACTTCCGCCACAGATACGCAGTATTTT. The encoded protein is CASVQGTSATDTQYF.

The genes are TRBV12-3 or TRBV12-4 and TRBJ1-4, with 7 nucleotides matching TRBD1. This CDR3 region has 17 residues. Trimming at V came to 5 bases and at J to 0 bases, leaving 9 bases not matched to a gene. The CDR3 DNA sequence: TGTGCCAGCAGTGGGGACAGTCCGCAGGCAACTAATGAAAAACTGTTTTTT. It specifies CASSGDSPQATNEKLFF.

V is TRBV27 and J is TRBJ1-1, with 7 bases that match TRBD1. This CDR3 is 14 amino acids long. Germline V gene lookup returns CDR1 MNHEY and CDR2 SMNVEV (reference sequence). Unmatched junction bases numbered 6, after V lost 7 bases and J lost 1 base. The CDR3 here is CASTSGQENTEAFF. In nucleotides, the CDR3 is TGTGCCAGCACTAGCGGACAGGAGAACACTGAAGCTTTCTTT.

This clonotype turned up a few times. The chain recombines TRBV28 with TRBJ2-2; TRBD1 is a possible D gene (6 bases). The CDR3 extends over 17 amino acids. Trimming left V 6 bases short and J 4 bases short, with 21 bases between. Per germline, CDR1 MDHEN and CDR2 SYDVKM. CDR3 in amino acids: CASRPITGPSSTGELFF. The DNA of the CDR3 is TGTGCCAGCAGGCCTATTACAGGGCCATCAAGCACCGGGGAGCTGTTTTTT.

The chain carries TRBV6-2 or TRBV6-3 and TRBJ2-3, with D possibly being TRBD2 (6 bases). V gave up 4 bases and J gave up 3 bases, with 14 bases separating them. Germline values: CDR1 MNHEY, CDR2 SVGEGT. The CDR3 covers 15 residues. The CDR3 is CASSSRIGGTDTQYF. In DNA, the CDR3 is TGTGCCAGCAGTTCTCGGATTGGGGGGACAGATACGCAGTATTTT.

This clonotype was observed a handful of times. This chain joins TRBV27 and TRBJ1-2; D is unresolved. The germline V gene encodes CDR1 MNHEY and CDR2 SMNVEV (reference sequence). Trimming pared 5 bases from V and 8 bases from J, leaving 15 bases between. CDR3 length: 13 amino acids. The CDR3 sequence: CASSPLAGGGYTF. CDR3 bases: TGTGCCAGCAGTCCTCTGGCCGGTGGGGGCTACACCTTC.

The CDR3 DNA follows: TGTGCCAGCAGCTCAGGAGGAGCATTCTATGGCTACACCTTC. Translated: CASSSGGAFYGYTF. This chain links TRBV7-4 with TRBJ1-2, with D unclear. V gave up 4 bases and J gave up 4 bases, with 13 bases separating them. The CDR3 length is 14 residues. Germline V lookup: CDR1 SGHVT, CDR2 SQSDAQ.

This clonotype has just a few counts. The V gene is TRBV10-3, the J gene TRBJ1-3; 7 positions agree with TRBD1. Germline V gives CDR1 ENHRY, CDR2 SYGVKD. The CDR3 is made up of 15 amino acids. Trimming at V came to 8 bases and at J to 2 bases, leaving 9 bases not matched to a gene. The CDR3 DNA follows: TGTGCCATCGGGGTCGACAGGGCGGCTGGAAACACCATATATTTT. This translates into CAIGVDRAAGNTIYF.

The V and J genes are TRBV6-1 and TRBJ1-2; D not resolved. This CDR3 has 13 residues. Germline CDR1 reads MNHNS; CDR2 reads SASEGT. Deletions cut 7 bases from V and 0 bases from J, with 9 bases between. The CDR3 DNA reads TGTGCCAGCAAAGAGGTTACTAACTATGGCTACACCTTC. Translating it yields CASKEVTNYGYTF.

The chain links TRBV9 to TRBJ2-3; no reliable D call. V lost 0 bases to trimming and J lost 4 bases, with 12 bases between them. The V gene's germline CDR1 is SGDLS and CDR2 YYNGEE. This CDR3 is built from 15 residues. The CDR3 reads CASSVERVAPDTQYF. CDR3 DNA sequence: TGTGCCAGCAGCGTAGAAAGGGTAGCACCAGATACGCAGTATTTT. Using reference TRBV9 and TRBJ2-3 for the parts outside the CDR3, the full variable domain is DSGVTQTPKHLITATGQRVTLRCSPRSGDLSVYWYQQSLDQGLQFLIQYYNGEERAKGNILERFSAQQFPDLHSELNLSSLELGDSALYFCASSVERVAPDTQYFGPGTRLTVL.

This clonotype has just one count. The junction departs from the called germline gene at one end, perhaps through a read error. This chain connects TRBV27 to TRBJ1-5, with 8 positions matching TRBD1. Germline CDR1 and CDR2: MNHEY and SMNVEV (reference sequence). The CDR3 spans 14 residues. The CDR3 coding sequence is TGTGCCAACAGTTTTGGACAGGGTGGTCAGCCCCAGCATTTT. Protein sequence: CANSFGQGGQPQHF.

This clonotype has only a few counts. The chain employs TRBV9 and TRBJ2-1; D remains unclear. CDR3 length equals 15 residues. CDR1 and CDR2 (germline): SGDLS, YYNGEE. V dropped 2 bases and J dropped 1 base, with 10 bases sitting between them. The CDR3 loop reads CASSVDGYSYNEQFF. CDR3 coding DNA: TGTGCCAGCAGCGTTGACGGTTATTCCTACAATGAGCAGTTCTTC.

The chain recombines TRBV12-3 or TRBV12-4 with TRBJ1-5, with TRBD1 identical over 7 bases. The V gene end was trimmed by 6 bases and the J gene end by 5 bases; junction bases not matched to a gene: 25. The CDR3 sequence is 20 residues long. In DNA form, the CDR3 reads TGTGCCAGCAGCCCAGGGGGTTCGGGACAGATTCCGCCGGGCGATCAGCCCCAGCATTTT. Encoded protein: CASSPGGSGQIPPGDQPQHF.

This clonotype showed up just once. This rearrangement joins TRBV2 to TRBJ2-7; unclear D gene. The CDR3 totals 16 residues. The V end was cut by 2 bases, the J end by 0 bases, with 14 bases between. Germline V lookup: CDR1 SNHLY, CDR2 FYNNEI. CDR3 amino acids: CASSEWASQFSYEQYF. DNA for the CDR3: TGTGCCAGCAGTGAATGGGCGAGTCAGTTCTCCTACGAGCAGTACTTC.

The rearrangement uses TRBV7-6 and TRBJ2-2; TRBD1 or TRBD2 may be the D gene (5 bases each). CDR3 length: 17 residues. Germline values: CDR1 SGHVS, CDR2 FNYEAQ. The V end lost 1 base, the J end lost 0 bases, and 12 bases lay between the germline ends. The CDR3, as DNA: TGTGCCAGCAGCTTAGAGCTGGGGGTATCGAACACCGGGGAGCTGTTTTTT. It is translated as CASSLELGVSNTGELFF.

This clonotype was detected many times. The chain uses TRBV7-8 and TRBJ2-1; unclear D gene. Between the trimmed V and J ends, which lost 5 bases and 3 bases, there was a span of 5 bases. The CDR3 totals 12 residues. Germline assignment: CDR1 SGHVS and CDR2 FQNEAQ. The CDR3, as DNA: TGTGCCAGCAGCCTCTTCTACAATGAGCAGTTCTTC. Amino acids: CASSLFYNEQFF. The full variable domain, with the rest looked up from reference TRBV7-8 and TRBJ2-1, is GAGVSQSPRYKVAKRGQDVALRCDPISGHVSLFWYQQALGQGPEFLTYFQNEAQLDKSGLPSDRFFAERPEGSVSTLKIQRTQQEDSAVYLCASSLFYNEQFFGPGTRLTVL.

A single count supports this clonotype. The rearrangement joins TRBV28 to TRBJ1-1, with D possibly matching TRBD1 (6 bases). V was clipped by 8 bases and J by 4 bases, with 17 bases between them. CDR3 length equals 14 residues. Germline values: CDR1 MDHEN, CDR2 SYDVKM. The CDR3 sequence: CASYMLTGLTEAFF. The CDR3 nucleotides read TGTGCCAGCTATATGCTAACAGGGCTCACTGAAGCTTTCTTT.

This clonotype was recorded a few times. The chain employs TRBV6-2 or TRBV6-3 and TRBJ2-1, with no clear D. This CDR3 contains 13 residues. The V gene's germline CDR1 is MNHEY and CDR2 SVGEGT. With 3 bases removed from V and 8 bases from J, the gap between germline ends came to 11 bases. CDR3 coding DNA: TGTGCCAGCAGTTATTCCAGCCTCCATGAGCAGTTCTTC. Its protein is CASSYSSLHEQFF.

This clonotype was seen ten or more times. The genes are TRBV7-9 and TRBJ2-3; 12 nucleotides agree with TRBD2. This CDR3 has 18 residues. Unmatched junction bases numbered 14, after V lost 5 bases and J lost 5 bases. Germline V gene sequence: CDR1 SEHNR, CDR2 FQNEAQ (reference sequence). The DNA for the CDR3 is TGTGCCAGCAGCGTACCGCGGCTAGCGGGGGGGCGCGTAGATACGCAGTATTTT. Translating it yields CASSVPRLAGGRVDTQYF.